The 30 T cell receptor beta chains below come from one sample, sequenced in a study of human T cells and chemical hapten exposure. The treatment: therapeutic diphenylcyclopropenone sensitization with weekly scalp DPC. Unique molecular identifiers were attached to individual cDNA molecules during library preparation. A single record per CDR3 protein comes from TCRdb applying MiXCR to the reads. The listing records just over 40 distinct CDR3 sequences. The sample was whole blood, taken before DPC sensitization or 2, 6, or about 24 weeks after (not recorded which). These receptors originate from an adult with alopecia areata. Some clones in this sample may be carry-over from other donors' samples. This table probably holds off-target reads from a library built for another chain.

This chain joins TRBV7-2 and TRBJ2-7; a possible D gene is TRBD2 (5 bases). Germline loops: CDR1 SGHTA, CDR2 FQGNSA. This CDR3 spans 15 amino acids. Trimming cost V 2 bases and J 4 bases, with 15 bases left between them. The CDR3 sequence is CASSLRPVGRYEQYF. In DNA form, the CDR3 reads TGTGCCAGCAGCTTAAGGCCGGTGGGGAGATACGAGCAGTACTTC.

The chain uses TRBV20-1 and TRBJ1-1, with TRBD1 identical over 11 bases. J gave up 11 bases and V 1 base, and 6 bases lay outside the gene matches. The CDR3 loop spans 13 amino acids. The germline V gene has CDR1 DFQATT and CDR2 SNEGSKA (reference sequence). The CDR3 spells CSARGWDRGYAFF. CDR3 DNA: TGCAGTGCTAGAGGTTGGGACAGGGGGTATGCTTTCTTT.

The J gene is TRBJ2-4, the V gene TRBV6-2 or TRBV6-3; no clear D. The CDR3 is 13 residues long. The germline V and J ends were trimmed by 4 bases and 0 bases, with 4 bases remaining between them. Germline V gene lookup returns CDR1 MNHEY and CDR2 SVGEGT. DNA of the CDR3: TGTGCCAGCAGTTCAGGAGCCAAAAACATTCAGTACTTC. This codes for CASSSGAKNIQYF.

The V and J genes are TRBV3-1 and TRBJ2-7; D is ambiguous. V was clipped by 0 bases and J by 3 bases, with 21 bases between them. The CDR3 loop spans 18 amino acids. Per germline, CDR1 LGHDT and CDR2 YNNKEL (reference sequence). The CDR3 protein is CASSQEPLVLADNYEQYF. CDR3 nucleotides: TGTGCCAGCAGCCAAGAGCCGCTCGTGCTGGCAGATAACTACGAGCAGTACTTC.

V usage is TRBV18 and J usage is TRBJ2-7, with 8 bases fitting TRBD1. Trimming took 2 bases from V and 5 from J; bases not matched to a gene: 5. The CDR3 runs to 14 residues. Germline CDR1 and CDR2: KGHSH and LQKENI. The CDR3 sequence: CASSPNPGGNEQYF. CDR3 bases: TGTGCCAGCTCACCAAACCCAGGGGGCAACGAGCAGTACTTC.

The chain is built from TRBV20-1 and TRBJ2-1; TRBD1 matches 7 bases. CDR1 DFQATT and CDR2 SNEGSKA come from the germline V gene (reference sequence). This CDR3 has 14 residues. Trimming removed 0 bases from V and 6 bases from J; junction bases left unmatched: 5. CDR3 protein: CSAREWDSPNEQFF. In DNA, the CDR3 is TGCAGTGCTAGAGAATGGGACAGTCCCAATGAGCAGTTCTTC.

The CDR3 nucleotides are TGTGCCACCAGCAGACCCATCGGGACCGCGGCAGGGGAAGCTTTCTTT. Amino acids: CATSRPIGTAAGEAFF. This chain joins TRBV15 and TRBJ1-1; tentatively, D is TRBD1 (5 bases). This CDR3 spans 16 amino acids. Germline values: CDR1 LNHNV, CDR2 YYDKDF (reference sequence). Trimming cost V 2 bases and J 8 bases, with 21 bases left between them.

The V gene is TRBV20-1, the J gene TRBJ2-7; D is unclear. The CDR3 sequence is 12 residues long. V was pared by 4 bases and J by 3 bases, with 10 bases between. The V gene's germline CDR1 is DFQATT and CDR2 SNEGSKA (reference sequence). Here the CDR3 DNA reads TGCAGTGCTAACCGGCAGAACTACGAGCAGTACTTC. As protein: CSANRQNYEQYF.

This clonotype appeared once. The gene calls are TRBV7-9 and TRBJ1-4; D gene uncertain. This CDR3 spans 16 amino acids. Germline values: CDR1 SEHNR, CDR2 FQNEAQ (reference sequence). Trimming removed 3 bases at V and 3 bases at J, with 14 bases between. The CDR3 reads CASSFSGMKANEKLFF. As DNA, the CDR3 is TGTGCCAGCAGCTTTTCGGGAATGAAAGCTAATGAAAAACTGTTTTTT.

The chain joins TRBV6-1 to TRBJ1-2, with 7 bases aligning to TRBD1. V lost 2 bases, J lost 7 bases, and 7 bases stayed unmatched. The germline gives CDR1 MNHNS, CDR2 SASEGT. The CDR3 is made up of 14 amino acids. CDR3 sequence: CASSENRGLAGYTF. CDR3 nucleotides: TGTGCCAGCAGTGAAAACAGGGGACTGGCTGGCTACACCTTC.

The table lists this clonotype with a few counts. The chain uses TRBV3-1 and TRBJ2-1; D uncertain. The CDR3 loop spans 16 amino acids. The V and J ends lost 0 bases and 6 bases respectively, with 15 bases between them. The V gene's germline CDR1 is LGHDT and CDR2 YNNKEL (reference sequence). The DNA of the CDR3 is TGTGCCAGCAGCCAAGAGGTGGCTATCTCCGCCAATGAGCAGTTCTTC. The encoded protein is CASSQEVAISANEQFF.

This chain joins TRBV3-1 and TRBJ2-3, with D possibly matching TRBD1 (5 bases). V was cut by 0 bases and J by 0 bases, with 13 bases left in between. Germline V gene data show CDR1 as LGHDT and CDR2 as YNNKEL (reference sequence). CDR3 size: 17 residues. CDR3 nucleotides: TGTGCCAGCAGCCAAGAGGTGGGCAGGGCGAGCACAGATACGCAGTATTTT. Translating it yields CASSQEVGRASTDTQYF.

The chain links TRBV7-9 to TRBJ1-6; no firm D call. Germline CDR1 is SEHNR and CDR2 is FQNEAQ (reference sequence). The CDR3 consists of 17 residues. V was trimmed by 4 bases and J by 7 bases, leaving 20 bases between them. CDR3 sequence (DNA): TGTGCCAGCAGCTCGTGGGGTTTGCGCGTAGCGAATTCACCCCTCCACTTT. Translating it yields CASSSWGLRVANSPLHF.

This rearrangement joins TRBV27 to TRBJ1-1; no clear D gene. Trimming removed 2 bases from V and 0 bases from J, with 4 bases in between. The CDR3 has 13 residues. Germline CDR1 is MNHEY and CDR2 is SMNVEV (reference sequence). The chain's CDR3 is CASSLALNTEAFF. CDR3 DNA: TGTGCCAGCAGTTTAGCCTTGAACACTGAAGCTTTCTTT.

This rearrangement joins TRBV7-6 to TRBJ2-3; TRBD2 matches at 11 bases. The CDR3 runs 16 residues. V shed 1 base, J shed 4 bases, and the junction held 4 bases outside the gene matches. Germline values: CDR1 SGHVS, CDR2 FNYEAQ. The CDR3 DNA is TGTGCCAGCAGCTTAGGGGTTAGCGGGGGGGCAGATACGCAGTATTTT. Translating gives CASSLGVSGGADTQYF.

The chain is built from TRBV3-1 and TRBJ2-7; D might be TRBD2 (5 bases). CDR3 length: 15 amino acids. Between the trimmed V and J ends, which lost 0 bases and 9 bases, there was a span of 18 bases. Germline assignment: CDR1 LGHDT and CDR2 YNNKEL (reference sequence). The CDR3 loop is CASSQDRGRLRPQYF. CDR3 DNA sequence: TGTGCCAGCAGCCAAGATAGAGGGCGGCTTCGTCCGCAGTACTTC.

The rearrangement uses TRBV4-1 and TRBJ2-3; 9 nucleotides align to TRBD2. The CDR3 is made up of 17 amino acids. V shed 1 base, J shed 6 bases, and the junction held 11 bases outside the gene matches. Germline V gene lookup returns CDR1 MGHRA and CDR2 YSYEKL. The CDR3: CASSQVDMGLAGDTQYF. In DNA form, the CDR3 reads TGCGCCAGCAGCCAAGTCGATATGGGACTAGCTGGCGATACGCAGTATTTT.

The CDR3 spells CASSPYYTDTQYF. CDR3 coding DNA: TGTGCCAGCAGCCCATACTACACAGATACGCAGTATTTT. This chain connects TRBV7-9 to TRBJ2-3; D remains unclear. In germline, CDR1 is SEHNR, CDR2 FQNEAQ (reference sequence). V was cut by 5 bases and J by 2 bases, with 8 bases left in between. The CDR3 sequence is 13 residues long.

This clonotype was seen more than once but under ten times. V and J are TRBV7-8 and TRBJ1-1; TRBD1 matches 11 bases. The CDR3 has 17 amino acids. Germline-derived CDR1 and CDR2 are SGHVS and FQNEAQ. The ends lost 2 bases at V and 4 bases at J; junction bases unmatched: 9. The CDR3 sequence: CASSLPLGTGGGTEAFF. CDR3 DNA: TGTGCCAGCAGCTTACCCCTCGGGACAGGGGGAGGCACTGAAGCTTTCTTT.

The rearrangement joins TRBV5-1 to TRBJ1-1; 8 positions agree with TRBD1. CDR1 and CDR2 from the germline V gene are SGHRS and YFSETQ. The CDR3 is 18 amino acids. J gave up 0 bases and V 0 bases, and 10 bases lay outside the gene matches. This chain's CDR3 is CASSLDFSRTGLNTEAFF. In DNA, the CDR3 is TGCGCCAGCAGCTTGGATTTCTCTCGGACAGGGCTGAACACTGAAGCTTTCTTT.

This sequence joins TRBV11-2 and TRBJ1-2, with D maybe TRBD1 (6 bases). Trimming shortened V by 0 bases and J by 8 bases, and 13 bases separated the two germline ends. The germline V gene encodes CDR1 SGHAT and CDR2 FQNNGV. This CDR3 spans 14 amino acids. DNA for the CDR3: TGTGCCAGCAGCTTAGATCTAGGGGGTCACGGCTACACCTTC. Amino acids: CASSLDLGGHGYTF. Filled out from reference TRBV11-2 and TRBJ1-2, the complete variable domain reads EAGVAQSPRYKIIEKRQSVAFWCNPISGHATLYWYQQILGQGPKLLIQFQNNGVVDDSQLPKDRFSAERLKGVDSTLKIQPAKLEDSAVYLCASSLDLGGHGYTFGSGTRLTVV.

This chain uses TRBV20-1 with TRBJ2-3, with 9 bases fitting TRBD2. With 5 bases clipped from V and 4 bases from J, the junction kept 7 bases outside the gene matches. The CDR3 extends over 14 amino acids. CDR1 is DFQATT, CDR2 SNEGSKA, per germline (reference sequence). The CDR3 nucleotides are TGCAGTGCTCCGATAGCGGGGGTAGCAGATACGCAGTATTTT. The encoded protein is CSAPIAGVADTQYF.

V and J are TRBV6-5 and TRBJ1-1; D unclear. Trimming pared 2 bases from V and 2 bases from J, leaving 12 bases between. CDR1 and CDR2 from the germline V gene are MNHEY and SVGAGI. This CDR3 contains 15 residues. The CDR3 DNA sequence: TGTGCCAGCAGTTACGACGGCAGTTCTAACACTGAAGCTTTCTTT. Amino acid sequence: CASSYDGSSNTEAFF.

This clonotype was recorded only once. The chain has TRBV2 and TRBJ2-7, with 9 bases that match TRBD1. J gave up 3 bases and V 5 bases, and 5 bases lay outside the gene matches. This CDR3 is built from 14 residues. Germline V gene lookup returns CDR1 SNHLY and CDR2 FYNNEI. The CDR3 DNA reads TGTGCCAGCAGTTGGGACAGGGTTGGCTACGAGCAGTACTTC. This gives the protein CASSWDRVGYEQYF.

This clonotype was seen a few times. This rearrangement joins TRBV6-5 to TRBJ1-1; D gene ambiguous. The CDR3 loop spans 13 amino acids. With 8 bases removed from V and 3 bases from J, the gap between germline ends came to 13 bases. Germline CDR1 MNHEY, CDR2 SVGAGI. CDR3 in amino acids: CASHIGWYTEAFF. The DNA for the CDR3 is TGTGCCAGCCACATTGGTTGGTACACTGAAGCTTTCTTT.

This rearrangement joins TRBV12-3 or TRBV12-4 to TRBJ2-7; D unclear. The CDR3 is 13 residues long. Between the trimmed V and J ends, which lost 6 bases and 6 bases, there was a span of 15 bases. The CDR3 sequence: CASSRTVGSEQYF. CDR3 nucleotide sequence: TGTGCCAGCAGCCGGACCGTGGGTTCCGAGCAGTACTTC.

The chain carries TRBV7-6 and TRBJ2-1; perhaps TRBD2 as D (7 bases). Trimming pared 5 bases from V and 9 bases from J, leaving 20 bases between. This CDR3 is built from 15 residues. Germline V gives CDR1 SGHVS, CDR2 FNYEAQ. The CDR3 spells CASSRGGGFSVEQFF. The CDR3 bases are TGTGCCAGCAGCCGTGGGGGGGGCTTTTCGGTTGAGCAGTTCTTC. The full variable domain, with the rest looked up from reference TRBV7-6 and TRBJ2-1, is GAGVSQSPRYKVTKRGQDVALRCDPISGHVSLYWYRQALGQGPEFLTYFNYEAQQDKSGLPNDRFSAERPEGSISTLTIQRTEQRDSAMYRCASSRGGGFSVEQFFGPGTRLTVL.

This clonotype turned up a few times. The rearrangement links TRBV5-6 to TRBJ2-1; 9 bases match TRBD1. This CDR3 has 14 amino acids. The germline V gene encodes CDR1 SGHDT and CDR2 YYEEEE. The junction had 1 base not matched to a gene; V was cut back by 3 bases and J by 3 bases. CDR3 bases: TGTGCCAGCAGCTGGACAGGGGACTACAATGAGCAGTTCTTC. This codes for CASSWTGDYNEQFF.

This chain connects TRBV14 to TRBJ1-3; D gene ambiguous. Germline values: CDR1 SGHDN, CDR2 FVKESK. The CDR3 totals 16 residues. The V gene lost 0 bases and the J gene lost 0 bases, with 9 bases spanning the gap. The CDR3 nucleotides read TGTGCCAGCAGCCAAGATCGGGCAGTCTCTGGAAACACCATATATTTT. Its translation: CASSQDRAVSGNTIYF.

V is TRBV29-1 and J is TRBJ1-2; D call uncertain. The CDR3 covers 11 residues. Trimming pared 2 bases from V and 5 bases from J, leaving 6 bases between. Germline lookup yields CDR1 SQVTM and CDR2 ANQGSEA. CDR3 sequence (DNA): TGCAGCGTTGAACAGGAGTATGGCTACACCTTC. As protein: CSVEQEYGYTF.